The entry below describes one T cell receptor beta chain. This sample was included in a study of molecular identifiers for immune sequencing clone quantification. Previously described methods and listed TCR primers were used for bulk TCR libraries. MiXCR was run by TCRdb on the PCR reads, yielding one entry per CDR3 protein. This sample has hundreds of thousands of distinct CDR3 sequences, with 25% found just once. After removal of 8 bases from V and 5 bases from J, the junction contained 11 bases not matched to a gene. Germline-derived CDR1 and CDR2 are MNHEY and SVGEGT. The CDR3 is made up of 14 amino acids.

Sequencing was done on a sample of naive CD8+ T cells from blood, with Jurkat cell RNA spiked in. The subset: FACS-sorted CD8+CD4-CCR7+CD45RA+ naive T cells. The rearrangement uses TRBV6-2 or TRBV6-3 and TRBJ2-7; 8 nucleotides line up with TRBD1. The TCR comes from a human donor in good health. Some libraries in this study had Jurkat cell RNA spiked in. The CDR3 DNA sequence: TGTGCCAGCGACGCCGGGACAGGCGGCCACGAGCAGTACTTC. Amino acids: CASDAGTGGHEQYF.